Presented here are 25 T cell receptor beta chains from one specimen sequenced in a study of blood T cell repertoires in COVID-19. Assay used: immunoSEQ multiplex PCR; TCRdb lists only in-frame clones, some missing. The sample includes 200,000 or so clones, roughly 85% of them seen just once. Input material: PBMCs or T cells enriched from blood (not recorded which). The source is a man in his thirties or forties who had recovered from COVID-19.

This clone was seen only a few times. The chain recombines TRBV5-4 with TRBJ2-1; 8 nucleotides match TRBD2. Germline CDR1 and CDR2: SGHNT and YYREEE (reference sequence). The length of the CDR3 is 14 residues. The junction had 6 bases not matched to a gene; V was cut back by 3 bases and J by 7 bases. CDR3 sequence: CASSSGLAGNEQFF. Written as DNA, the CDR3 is TGTGCCAGCAGCTCAGGACTAGCAGGGAATGAGCAGTTCTTC.

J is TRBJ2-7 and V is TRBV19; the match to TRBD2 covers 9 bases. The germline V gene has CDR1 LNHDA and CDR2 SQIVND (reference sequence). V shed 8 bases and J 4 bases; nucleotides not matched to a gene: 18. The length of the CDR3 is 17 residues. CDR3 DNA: TGTGCCAGTGCGGGACGAAAATCGATTAGCGGGAGATACGAGCAGTACTTC. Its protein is CASAGRKSISGRYEQYF.

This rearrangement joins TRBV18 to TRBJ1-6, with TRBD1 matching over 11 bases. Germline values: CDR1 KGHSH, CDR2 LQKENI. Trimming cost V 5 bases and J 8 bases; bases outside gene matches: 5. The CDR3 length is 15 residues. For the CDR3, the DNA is TGTGCCAGCTCAAATTGGACAGGGGGCGATTCACCCCTCCACTTT. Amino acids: CASSNWTGGDSPLHF.

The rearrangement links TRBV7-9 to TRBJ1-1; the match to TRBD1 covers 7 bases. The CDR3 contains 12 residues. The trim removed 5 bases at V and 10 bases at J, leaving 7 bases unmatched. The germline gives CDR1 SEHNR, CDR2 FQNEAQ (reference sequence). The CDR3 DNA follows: TGTGCCAGCAGCCTGACAGGGCCTGGAGCTTTCTTT. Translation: CASSLTGPGAFF.

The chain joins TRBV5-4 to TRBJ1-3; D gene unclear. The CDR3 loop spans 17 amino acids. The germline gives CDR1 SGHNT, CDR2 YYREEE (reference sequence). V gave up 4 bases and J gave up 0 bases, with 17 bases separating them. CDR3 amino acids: CASSPGGRLTSGNTIYF. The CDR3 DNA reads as TGTGCCAGCAGCCCGGGAGGACGCCTGACCTCTGGAAACACCATATATTTT.

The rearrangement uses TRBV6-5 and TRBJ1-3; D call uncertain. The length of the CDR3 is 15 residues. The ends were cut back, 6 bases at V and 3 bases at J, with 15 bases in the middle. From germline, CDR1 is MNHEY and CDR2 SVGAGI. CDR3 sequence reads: CASRATAGVGNTIYF. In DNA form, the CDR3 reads TGTGCCAGCAGGGCTACCGCGGGCGTTGGAAACACCATATATTTT.

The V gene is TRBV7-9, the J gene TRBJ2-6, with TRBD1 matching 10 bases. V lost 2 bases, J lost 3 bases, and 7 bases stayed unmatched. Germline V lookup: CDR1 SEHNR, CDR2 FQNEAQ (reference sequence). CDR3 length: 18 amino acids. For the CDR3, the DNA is TGTGCCAGCAGCTTAAGGGGACAGGGGTTAGTTGGGGCCAACGTCCTGACTTTC. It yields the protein CASSLRGQGLVGANVLTF.

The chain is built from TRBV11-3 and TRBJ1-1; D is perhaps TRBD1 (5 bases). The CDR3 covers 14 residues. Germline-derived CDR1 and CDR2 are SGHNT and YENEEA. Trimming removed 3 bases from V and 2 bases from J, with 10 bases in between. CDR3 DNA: TGTGCCAGCAGCTTGGGGGGTGGTAACACTGAAGCTTTCTTT. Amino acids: CASSLGGGNTEAFF.

The CDR3 loop is CASSTRASYEQYF. CDR3 coding DNA: TGCGCCAGCAGCACCAGGGCCTCCTACGAGCAGTACTTC. V and J are TRBV5-1 and TRBJ2-7; a possible D gene is TRBD1 (5 bases). Germline V CDR1 and CDR2: SGHRS, YFSETQ. The CDR3 runs 13 residues. Deletions cut 4 bases from V and 0 bases from J, with 8 bases between.

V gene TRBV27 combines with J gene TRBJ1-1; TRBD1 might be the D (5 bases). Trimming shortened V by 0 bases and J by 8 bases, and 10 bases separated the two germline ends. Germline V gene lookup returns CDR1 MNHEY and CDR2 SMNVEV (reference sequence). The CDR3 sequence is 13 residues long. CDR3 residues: CASSLSGWGEAFF. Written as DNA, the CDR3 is TGTGCCAGCAGTTTATCTGGCTGGGGCGAAGCTTTCTTT.

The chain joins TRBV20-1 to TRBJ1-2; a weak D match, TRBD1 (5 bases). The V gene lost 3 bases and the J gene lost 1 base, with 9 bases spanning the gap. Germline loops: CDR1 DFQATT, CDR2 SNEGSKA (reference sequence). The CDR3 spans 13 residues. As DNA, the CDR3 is TGCAGTGCTAGTCAGGGTAGTAACTATGGCTACACCTTC. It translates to CSASQGSNYGYTF.

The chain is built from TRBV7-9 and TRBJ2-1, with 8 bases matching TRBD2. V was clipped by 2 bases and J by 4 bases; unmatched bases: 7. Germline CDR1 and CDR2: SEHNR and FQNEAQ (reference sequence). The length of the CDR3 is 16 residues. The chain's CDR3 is CASSLSTAGVYNEQFF. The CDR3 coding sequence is TGTGCCAGCAGCTTAAGTACAGCGGGGGTATACAATGAGCAGTTCTTC.

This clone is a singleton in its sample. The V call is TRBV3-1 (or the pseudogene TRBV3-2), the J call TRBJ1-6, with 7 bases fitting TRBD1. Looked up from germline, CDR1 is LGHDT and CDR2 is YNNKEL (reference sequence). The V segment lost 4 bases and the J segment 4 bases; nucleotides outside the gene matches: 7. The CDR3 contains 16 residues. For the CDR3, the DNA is TGTGCCAGCAGCCCCCGACAGGGACGGTATAATTCACCCCTCCACTTT. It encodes CASSPRQGRYNSPLHF.

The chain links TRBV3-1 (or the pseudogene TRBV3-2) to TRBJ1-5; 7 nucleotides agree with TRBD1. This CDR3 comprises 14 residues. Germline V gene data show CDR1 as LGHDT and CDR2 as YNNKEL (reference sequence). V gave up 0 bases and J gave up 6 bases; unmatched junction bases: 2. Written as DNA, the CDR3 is TGTGCCAGCAGCCAAGAGAGGGACAGTCAGCCCCAGCATTTT. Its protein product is CASSQERDSQPQHF.

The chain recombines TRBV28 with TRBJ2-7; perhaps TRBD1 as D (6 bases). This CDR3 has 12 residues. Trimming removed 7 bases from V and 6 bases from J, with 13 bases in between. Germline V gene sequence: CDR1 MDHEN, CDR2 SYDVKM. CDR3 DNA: TGTGCCAGCACCCTCCAGGGGTTCGAGCAGTACTTC. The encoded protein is CASTLQGFEQYF.

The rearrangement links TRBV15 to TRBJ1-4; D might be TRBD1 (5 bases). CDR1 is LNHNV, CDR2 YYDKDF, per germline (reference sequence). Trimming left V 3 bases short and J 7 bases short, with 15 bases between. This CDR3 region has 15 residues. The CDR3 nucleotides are TGTGCCACCAGCAGCGAGATGGGGCTCGGTGAAAAACTGTTTTTT. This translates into CATSSEMGLGEKLFF.

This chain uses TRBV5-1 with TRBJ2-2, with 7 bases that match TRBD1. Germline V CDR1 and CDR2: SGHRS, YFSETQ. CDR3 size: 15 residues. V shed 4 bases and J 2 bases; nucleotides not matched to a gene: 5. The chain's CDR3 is CASSPGQQNTGELFF. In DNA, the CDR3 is TGCGCCAGCAGCCCGGGACAGCAAAACACCGGGGAGCTGTTTTTT.

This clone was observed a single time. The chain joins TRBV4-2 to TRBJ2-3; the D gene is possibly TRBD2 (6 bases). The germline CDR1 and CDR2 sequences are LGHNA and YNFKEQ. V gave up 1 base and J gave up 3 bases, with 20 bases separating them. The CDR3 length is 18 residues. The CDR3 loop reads CASSQVSAGRTKTDTQYF. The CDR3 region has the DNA TGTGCCAGCAGCCAAGTTTCGGCGGGAAGAACGAAAACAGATACGCAGTATTTT.

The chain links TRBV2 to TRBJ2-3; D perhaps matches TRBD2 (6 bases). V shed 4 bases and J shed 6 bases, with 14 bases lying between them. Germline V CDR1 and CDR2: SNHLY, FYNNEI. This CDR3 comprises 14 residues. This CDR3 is CASSVSGRTDTQYF. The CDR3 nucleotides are TGTGCCAGCAGTGTTAGTGGGAGGACGGATACGCAGTATTTT.

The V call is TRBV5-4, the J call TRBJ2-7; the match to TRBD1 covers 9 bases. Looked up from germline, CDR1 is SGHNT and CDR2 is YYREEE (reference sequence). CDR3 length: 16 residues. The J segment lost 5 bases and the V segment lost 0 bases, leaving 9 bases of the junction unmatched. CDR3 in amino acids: CASSLDWGQGMDEQYF. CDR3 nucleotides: TGTGCCAGCAGCTTGGATTGGGGACAGGGAATGGACGAGCAGTACTTC.

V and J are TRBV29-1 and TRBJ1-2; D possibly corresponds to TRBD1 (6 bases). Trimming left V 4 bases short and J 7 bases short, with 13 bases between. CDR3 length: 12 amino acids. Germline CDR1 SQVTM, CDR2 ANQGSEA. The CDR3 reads CSVGQGMGGYTF. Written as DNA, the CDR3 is TGCAGCGTTGGGCAGGGGATGGGTGGCTACACCTTC.

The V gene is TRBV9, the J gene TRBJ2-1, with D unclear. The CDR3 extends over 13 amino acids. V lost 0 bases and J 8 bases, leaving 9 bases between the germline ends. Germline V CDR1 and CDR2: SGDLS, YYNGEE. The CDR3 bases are TGTGCCAGCAGCGTAGCTTCCCGCGATGAGCAGTTCTTC. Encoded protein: CASSVASRDEQFF.

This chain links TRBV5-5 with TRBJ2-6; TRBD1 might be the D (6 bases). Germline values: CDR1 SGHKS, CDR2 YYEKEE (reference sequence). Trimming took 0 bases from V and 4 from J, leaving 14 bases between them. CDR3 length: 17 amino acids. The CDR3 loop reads CASSLVGQGLGANVLTF. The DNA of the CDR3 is TGTGCCAGCAGCTTGGTCGGGCAGGGGCTCGGGGCCAACGTCCTGACTTTC.

Here the CDR3 reads CAWSIGTGLSNQPQHF. DNA of the CDR3: TGTGCCTGGAGTATCGGGACAGGCTTGAGCAATCAGCCCCAGCATTTT. The V gene is TRBV30, the J gene TRBJ1-5, with TRBD1 matching over 8 bases. The CDR3 totals 16 residues. Germline CDR1 is GTSNPN and CDR2 is SVGIG (reference sequence). The V and J ends lost 2 bases and 1 base, in that order; junction bases with no gene match: 7.

CDR3 nucleotides: TGTGCCAGCAGCCAAGAGTTCGGAGCATTCGGTACAGGGGTAGAGGATACGCAGTATTTT. This codes for CASSQEFGAFGTGVEDTQYF. The chain has TRBV14 and TRBJ2-3; 7 bases map to TRBD1. The CDR3 is made up of 20 amino acids. J was trimmed by 6 bases and V by 0 bases; bases with no gene match: 21. CDR1 is SGHDN, CDR2 FVKESK, per germline.